What follows describes a single T cell receptor (beta chain). Libraries were prepared by immunoSEQ multiplex PCR; TCRdb keeps only in-frame clonotypes and omits some of them. The table has over 30,000 clones, about 90% seen once. The data stem from a study of T cells in localized non-small cell lung cancer. V lost 5 bases to trimming and J lost 0 bases, with 12 bases between them. The CDR3 is 15 amino acids. Germline V gene data show CDR1 as LNHDA and CDR2 as SQIVND (reference sequence). The chain recombines TRBV19 with TRBJ2-3; D possibly uses TRBD1 or TRBD2 (6 bases each). This TCR was sampled from a man aged 35 to 69 with stage I lung adenocarcinoma. The starting material was peripheral blood, obtained before any cancer treatment. The CDR3 sequence is CASSEGGTSTDTQYF. The CDR3 coding sequence is TGTGCCAGTAGTGAGGGGGGTACCAGCACAGATACGCAGTATTTT.